This T cell receptor beta chain was sequenced in a study of blood T cell repertoires in COVID-19 (dated by TCRdb to 2018 to 2021). Study-wide context: Samples from collaborators originated in the United States, Italy and Spain and spanned both the acute and convalescent phases of COVID-19. The material from the prospective study consisted of cDNA or gDNA derived from T cells, B-cell-depleted T cells, or PBMCs. Subjects who had been exposed to COVID-19, were actively infected with it, or had recovered from it provided the deeply sampled blood TCRbeta repertoires that made up the dataset. Where HLA class I and class II types were available, the types were taken from metadata supplied by the sample provider, not from assay-based typing. Nearly every sample came with metadata listing a de-identified subject ID, COVID-19 status, age in years and sex. Samples were obtained from the ongoing ImmuneRACE study (first 160 participants) and from 1,254 subjects provided by 6 global collaborators. The repertoires were made available in a free public database intended to serve as a resource for research on the immune response to SARS-CoV-2. General findings and caveats noted by the study authors: Clinical and demographic metadata were provided uncurated, with the amount varying by source and participant.

TCRbeta CDR3 regions were amplified from genomic DNA by means of the immunoSEQ Assay, a bias-controlled multiplex PCR. In the original analysis: The number of nucleated cells in each sample was estimated from the amplification of reference gene primers within the assay. To quantify the absolute abundance of each unique TCRbeta CDR3 rearrangement, sequence reads were collapsed and filtered. For each sample, productive Simpson clonality was calculated as the square root of Simpson's diversity index across productive rearrangements. As stored in TCRdb, this immuneACCESS dataset retains in-frame rearrangements with V and J assigned. A fraction of the clones does not appear; measured against another copy, unresolved V genes explain less than half of the discrepancy, and the remainder lacks a known reason. That table furnishes V, J and clone size, whereas the DNA furnished D and trimming. This sample comprises about 370,000 clones, approximately 89% of them detected only once. The top ten hold over 9.5% of the sample.

From its cysteine to its phenylalanine, the CDR3 spans 16 amino acids. Left in the record is the CDR3 DNA by itself, 48 bases read in frame from the first base. Via the germline V gene, CDR1 is MNHEY and CDR2 SVGAGI. The V end gives up 2 bases and the J end 2 bases, leaving 3 bases in the junction not matched to a gene. A remark on this clone: Its antigen specificity is not known. Per-base qualities were not stored, and no clone one base away is much larger.

One collaborating source in Seattle enrolled patients during active infection and followed them longitudinally through the course of disease. The collaborating institutions used their own protocols to collect whole blood in K2EDTA tubes. For TCRbeta analysis, collaborators shipped samples as frozen whole blood, isolated PBMCs, or DNA extracted from either of those sample types. Source material: peripheral blood. The chain is assembled from TRBV6-5 and TRBJ2-6; 7 central nucleotides agree with TRBD1. This TCR was recovered from a woman younger than 45 with COVID-19, enrolled during active disease. CDR3 sequence: CASSYGTVAGANVLTF. The nucleotide sequence is given as TGTGCCAGCAGTTACGGGACAGTAGCTGGGGCCAACGTCCTGACTTTC.